The T cell receptor beta chain described here comes from a study of blood T cell repertoires in COVID-19. In the study overall: T cells, B-cell-depleted T cells, or PBMCs provided the cDNA or gDNA that served as material.

Authors' processing steps: Amplification of reference gene primers was used by the study to estimate nucleated cell counts. Some clones are missing from TCRdb's copy, which holds only in-frame ones; the method was immunoSEQ multiplex PCR. The V and J calls and clone size are taken from that table; D and trimming were inferred from the DNA. The table lists approximately 200,000 clones, roughly 88% of them singletons. The clonotype comes from a young man with active or convalescent COVID-19. The sequenced material came from peripheral blood.

The CDR3 region is CASSEVLTGDSPLHF. DNA of the CDR3: TGTGCCAGCAGTGAAGTCCTGACAGGGGATTCACCCCTCCACTTT. This chain connects TRBV6-1 to TRBJ1-6; TRBD1 matches 8 bases. The CDR3 has 15 amino acids. Germline loops: CDR1 MNHNS, CDR2 SASEGT. Losses at the gene ends were 1 base for V and 8 bases for J; bases not matched to a gene: 4.